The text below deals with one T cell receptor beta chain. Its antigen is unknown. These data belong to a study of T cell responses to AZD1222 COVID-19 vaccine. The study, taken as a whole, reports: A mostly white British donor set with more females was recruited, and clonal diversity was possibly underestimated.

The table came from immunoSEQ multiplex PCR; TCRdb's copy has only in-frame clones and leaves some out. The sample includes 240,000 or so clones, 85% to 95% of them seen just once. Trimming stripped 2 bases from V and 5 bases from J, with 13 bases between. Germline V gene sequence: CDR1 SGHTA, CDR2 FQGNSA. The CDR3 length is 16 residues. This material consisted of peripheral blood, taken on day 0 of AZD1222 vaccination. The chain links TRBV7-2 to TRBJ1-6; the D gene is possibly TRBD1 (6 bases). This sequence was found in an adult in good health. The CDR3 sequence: CASSLSATGDNSPLHF. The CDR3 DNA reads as TGTGCCAGCAGCTTATCCGCGACAGGCGATAATTCACCCCTCCACTTT.